This T cell receptor (beta chain) was captured by sequencing in a study of T cells after yellow fever vaccination. Whole-study context: For low cell numbers, libraries were made with SMART-Seq v4 Ultra Low Input. Findings and caveats of the study: Post-booster repertoires contained most primary-vaccination clones again (roughly 97% CD4, over 70% CD8).

As TCR cDNA was made by 5'RACE template switching, a universal primer site and UMIs were added. TCRdb fed the 5' RACE reads into MiXCR, producing one record per CDR3 protein. The sample yields about 580,000 distinct CDR3 sequences, about a sixth seen once. This clonotype has a handful of counts. Antigen: not known. The sample consisted of PBMCs, taken less than 6 days after the first yellow fever vaccination. The sequence was obtained from a young man who received the YFV17D yellow fever vaccine.

CDR3 amino acids: CASSLTGSPLHF. In nucleotides, the CDR3 is TGTGCCAGCAGCTTAACAGGATCACCCCTCCACTTT. The J gene is TRBJ1-6, the V gene TRBV5-6; weak D call: TRBD1 (5 bases). The germline CDR1 and CDR2 sequences are SGHDT and YYEEEE. CDR3 length: 12 amino acids. The V end lost 2 bases, the J end lost 10 bases, and 7 bases lay between the germline ends.